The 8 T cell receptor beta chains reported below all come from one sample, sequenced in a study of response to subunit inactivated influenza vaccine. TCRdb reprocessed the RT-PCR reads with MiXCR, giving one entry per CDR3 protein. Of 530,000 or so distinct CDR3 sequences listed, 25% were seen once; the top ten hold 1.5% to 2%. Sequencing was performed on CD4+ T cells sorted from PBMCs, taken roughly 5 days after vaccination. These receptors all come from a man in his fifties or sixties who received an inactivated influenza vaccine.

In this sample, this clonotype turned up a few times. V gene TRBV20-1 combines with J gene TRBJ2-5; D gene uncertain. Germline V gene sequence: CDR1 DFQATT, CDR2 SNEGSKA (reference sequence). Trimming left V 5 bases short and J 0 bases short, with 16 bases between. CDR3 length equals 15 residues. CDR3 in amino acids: CSAPDPSRYQETQYF. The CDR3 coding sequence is TGCAGTGCTCCCGATCCTTCTAGGTACCAAGAGACCCAGTACTTC.

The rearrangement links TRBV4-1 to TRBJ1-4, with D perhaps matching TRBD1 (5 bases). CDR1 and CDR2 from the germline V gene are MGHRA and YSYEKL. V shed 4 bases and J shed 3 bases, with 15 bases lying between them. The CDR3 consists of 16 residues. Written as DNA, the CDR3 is TGCGCCAGCAGCCTTGGCGGAGGGGTAGCTAATGAAAAACTGTTTTTT. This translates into CASSLGGGVANEKLFF.

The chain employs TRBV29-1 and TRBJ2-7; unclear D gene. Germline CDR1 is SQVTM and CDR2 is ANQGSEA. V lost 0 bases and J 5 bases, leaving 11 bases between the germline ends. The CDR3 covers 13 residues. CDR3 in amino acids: CSVEDRPHNEQYF. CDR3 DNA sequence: TGCAGCGTTGAAGATCGACCTCACAACGAGCAGTACTTC.

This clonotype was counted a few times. The CDR3 nucleotides are TGCAGTGCTAGAACGAACAGGGCTTCTAACTATGGCTACACCTTC. It translates to CSARTNRASNYGYTF. V gene TRBV20-1 combines with J gene TRBJ1-2, with TRBD1 as a possible D gene (6 bases). The CDR3 has 15 amino acids. Germline CDR1 DFQATT, CDR2 SNEGSKA (reference sequence). Trimming took 2 bases from V and 0 from J, leaving 13 bases between them.

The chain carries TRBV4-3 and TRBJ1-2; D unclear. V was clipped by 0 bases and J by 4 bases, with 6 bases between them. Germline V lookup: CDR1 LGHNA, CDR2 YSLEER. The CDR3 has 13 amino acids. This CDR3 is CASSQDRIYGYTF. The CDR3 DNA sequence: TGCGCCAGCAGCCAAGACAGGATCTATGGCTACACCTTC.

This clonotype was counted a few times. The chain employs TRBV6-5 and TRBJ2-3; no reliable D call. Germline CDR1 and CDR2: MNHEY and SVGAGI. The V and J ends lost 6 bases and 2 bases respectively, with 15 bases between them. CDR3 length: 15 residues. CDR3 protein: CASSYQFGSTDTQYF. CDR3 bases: TGTGCCAGCAGCTACCAATTCGGATCCACAGATACGCAGTATTTT.

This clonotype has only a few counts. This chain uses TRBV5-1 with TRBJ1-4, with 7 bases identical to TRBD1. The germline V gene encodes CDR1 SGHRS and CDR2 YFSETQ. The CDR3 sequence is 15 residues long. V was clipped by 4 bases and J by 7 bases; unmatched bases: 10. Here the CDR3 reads CASSVTGQWSEKLFF. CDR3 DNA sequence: TGCGCCAGCAGCGTTACGGGACAGTGGAGTGAAAAACTGTTTTTT.

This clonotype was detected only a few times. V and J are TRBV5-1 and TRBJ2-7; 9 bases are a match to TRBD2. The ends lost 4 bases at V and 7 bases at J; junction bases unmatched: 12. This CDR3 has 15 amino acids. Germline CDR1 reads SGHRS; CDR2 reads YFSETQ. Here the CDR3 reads CASSAGTSSPGEQYF. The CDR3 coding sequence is TGCGCCAGCAGCGCCGGGACTAGCAGTCCCGGGGAGCAGTACTTC.